These 11 T cell receptor beta chains were sequenced from one sample in a study of HIV-infected patients and healthy controls. Alpha and beta constant-region primers primed reverse transcription of about 0.5 ug RNA. Separate chain-specific third strand synthesis with multiplexing indices produced the alpha and beta libraries. TCRdb reprocessed the 5' RACE reads with MiXCR, giving one entry per CDR3 protein. The profile shows roughly 9,300 distinct CDR3 sequences, about 10% of them singletons. The repertoire came from unfractionated whole blood and reflected all unsorted peripheral T cells. The starting material was blood, obtained before antiretroviral therapy. The receptors were sampled from an adult with HIV infection.

V usage is TRBV20-1 and J usage is TRBJ2-1, with D possibly called TRBD1 or TRBD2 (5 bases each). The germline CDR1 and CDR2 sequences are DFQATT and SNEGSKA (reference sequence). The V and J ends lost 1 base and 9 bases respectively, with 13 bases between them. The CDR3 spans 13 residues. The CDR3: CSARGRQGVEQFF. The CDR3, as DNA: TGCAGTGCTAGAGGGAGGCAGGGTGTTGAGCAGTTCTTC.

This clonotype came up many times. The V and J genes are TRBV19 and TRBJ2-1, with D perhaps assigned TRBD1 or TRBD2 (5 bases each). This CDR3 region has 15 residues. Between the trimmed V and J ends, which lost 6 bases and 0 bases, there was a span of 12 bases. Germline values: CDR1 LNHDA, CDR2 SQIVND (reference sequence). CDR3 DNA: TGTGCCAGTAGGAGGGGCGAGAGCTCCTACAATGAGCAGTTCTTC. Protein sequence: CASRRGESSYNEQFF.

The chain carries TRBV7-9 and TRBJ1-2, with D unresolved. This CDR3 is built from 12 residues. The V gene's germline CDR1 is SEHNR and CDR2 FQNEAQ (reference sequence). V shed 0 bases and J shed 6 bases, with 5 bases lying between them. CDR3 coding DNA: TGTGCCAGCAGCTTAGCCGGGAATGGCTACACCTTC. Translation: CASSLAGNGYTF.

Sample share makes this clonotype medium-sized. The rearrangement links TRBV5-6 to TRBJ2-1; unclear D gene. Trimming stripped 0 bases from V and 7 bases from J, with 14 bases between. CDR3 length: 15 residues. The germline V gene has CDR1 SGHDT and CDR2 YYEEEE. The CDR3 sequence is CASSLVSARSNEQFF. In nucleotides, the CDR3 is TGTGCCAGCAGCTTGGTATCGGCCAGGTCGAATGAGCAGTTCTTC.

This clonotype was seen repeatedly, ten times or more. V gene TRBV7-2 combines with J gene TRBJ2-1, with D perhaps TRBD1 or TRBD2 (5 bases each). V was cut by 1 base and J by 4 bases, with 14 bases left in between. This CDR3 region has 16 residues. In germline, CDR1 is SGHTA, CDR2 FQGNSA. The CDR3 reads CASSLVVRGDYNEQFF. The CDR3 DNA reads as TGTGCCAGCAGCTTAGTTGTGAGGGGAGATTACAATGAGCAGTTCTTC.

This clonotype was observed at least ten times. The chain carries TRBV30 and TRBJ2-2; 9 positions agree with TRBD2. The CDR3 totals 18 residues. Per the germline V gene, CDR1 is GTSNPN and CDR2 is SVGIG (reference sequence). The V gene end was trimmed by 5 bases and the J gene end by 0 bases; junction bases not matched to a gene: 13. The CDR3 sequence is CAWGYAVSGGPNTGELFF. The CDR3 DNA is TGTGCCTGGGGTTACGCAGTGAGCGGGGGGCCGAACACCGGGGAGCTGTTTTTT.

This clonotype was picked up many times. The genes are TRBV14 and TRBJ1-1, with 9 bases lining up with TRBD1. The ends lost 3 bases at V and 2 bases at J; junction bases unmatched: 7. The CDR3 length is 16 residues. Germline values: CDR1 SGHDN, CDR2 FVKESK. The CDR3 nucleotides are TGTGCCAGCAGCCATACCGGACAGGGGTTTAACACTGAAGCTTTCTTT. As protein: CASSHTGQGFNTEAFF.

This clonotype is labeled as medium-sized. The chain uses TRBV4-1 and TRBJ2-1, with 8 bases identical to TRBD2. V lost 3 bases and J lost 1; bases outside the gene matches: 8. The V gene's germline CDR1 is MGHRA and CDR2 YSYEKL. The CDR3 has 17 residues. CDR3 amino acids: CASSQEGLVVSYNEQFF. The DNA of the CDR3 is TGCGCCAGCAGCCAGGAGGGACTAGTGGTTTCCTACAATGAGCAGTTCTTC.

This clonotype appeared many times. The chain joins TRBV9 to TRBJ2-2; TRBD2 matches 11 bases. The V gene end was trimmed by 3 bases and the J gene end by 4 bases; junction bases not matched to a gene: 14. This CDR3 contains 19 residues. The germline gives CDR1 SGDLS, CDR2 YYNGEE. As DNA, the CDR3 is TGTGCCAGCAGCGGGACCGGGACTAGCGGCAAGGGAATCACCGGGGAGCTGTTTTTT. It is translated as CASSGTGTSGKGITGELFF. The whole variable domain, filled in from reference TRBV9 and TRBJ2-2, reads DSGVTQTPKHLITATGQRVTLRCSPRSGDLSVYWYQQSLDQGLQFLIQYYNGEERAKGNILERFSAQQFPDLHSELNLSSLELGDSALYFCASSGTGTSGKGITGELFFGEGSRLTVL.

This clonotype was detected only a few times. This chain uses TRBV2 with TRBJ1-1, with 8 bases lining up with TRBD1. J was trimmed by 11 bases and V by 10 bases; bases with no gene match: 9. CDR1 is SNHLY and CDR2 is FYNNEI in the germline V gene. CDR3 length: 11 residues. CDR3: CATGQGSEAFF. The CDR3, as DNA: TGTGCCACCGGACAGGGATCGGAGGCTTTCTTT. Complete variable domain (other parts from reference TRBV2 and TRBJ1-1): EPEVTQTPSHQVTQMGQEVILRCVPISNHLYFYWYRQILGQKVEFLVSFYNNEISEKSEIFDDQFSVERPDGSNFTLKIRSTKLEDSAMYFCATGQGSEAFFGQGTRLTVV.

This clonotype has ten or more counts. The chain is built from TRBV28 and TRBJ2-1, with TRBD1 as a possible D gene (5 bases). Germline V gene data show CDR1 as MDHEN and CDR2 as SYDVKM. V shed 4 bases and J shed 6 bases, with 13 bases lying between them. CDR3 length: 14 residues. The DNA for the CDR3 is TGTGCCAGCAGTTCATCAGGGTCCGGCAATGAGCAGTTCTTC. As protein: CASSSSGSGNEQFF.